One and the same sample provided the 8 T cell receptor beta chains below, sequenced in a study of blood T cell repertoires in COVID-19. Sequencing used immunoSEQ multiplex PCR; TCRdb keeps in-frame clones, though not all of them. The sample has 65,000 to 90,000 clones, about four fifths seen once; the top ten hold about 10%. What was sequenced was peripheral blood. These receptors came from a man aged 55 to 69 with acute or convalescent COVID-19.

This rearrangement joins TRBV19 to TRBJ2-1; TRBD1 is a possible D gene (6 bases). Germline V CDR1 and CDR2: LNHDA, SQIVND (reference sequence). The CDR3 spans 12 residues. V was clipped by 9 bases and J by 0 bases, with 6 bases between them. The CDR3 region is CASRGSYNEQFF. The CDR3 DNA reads as TGTGCCAGCAGGGGCTCCTACAATGAGCAGTTCTTC.

CDR3 residues: CAISDRTDNQPQHF. CDR3 DNA sequence: TGTGCCATCAGTGATAGGACAGACAATCAGCCCCAGCATTTT. This chain joins TRBV10-3 and TRBJ1-5, with a weak D call TRBD1 (6 bases). Looked up from germline, CDR1 is ENHRY and CDR2 is SYGVKD. V lost 3 bases, J lost 3 bases, and 9 bases lay in between. The CDR3 extends over 14 amino acids.

The chain links TRBV6-5 to TRBJ1-1; D is perhaps TRBD1 (6 bases). This CDR3 region has 13 residues. CDR1 is MNHEY, CDR2 SVGAGI, per germline. V was pared by 6 bases and J by 1 base, with 9 bases between. The CDR3: CASRPTGNTEAFF. CDR3 coding DNA: TGTGCCAGCAGACCGACAGGGAACACTGAAGCTTTCTTT.

This chain links TRBV30 with TRBJ1-6; D is ambiguous. Trimming cost V 8 bases and J 7 bases, with 15 bases left between them. This CDR3 has 13 residues. Germline CDR1 GTSNPN, CDR2 SVGIG (reference sequence). The CDR3: CARKREGNSPLHF. The DNA of the CDR3 is TGTGCCCGTAAAAGGGAGGGCAATTCACCCCTCCACTTT.

The chain combines TRBV7-2 with TRBJ2-2; tentative D call: TRBD1 (5 bases). This CDR3 has 14 amino acids. V was shortened by 1 base and J by 6 bases, with 9 bases between the two germline ends. The V gene's germline CDR1 is SGHTA and CDR2 FQGNSA. The CDR3, as DNA: TGTGCCAGCAGCTTAGAGGGGTGGTCCGGGGAGCTGTTTTTT. Translating gives CASSLEGWSGELFF.

The chain has TRBV18 and TRBJ2-5; the match to TRBD1 covers 7 bases. CDR3 length equals 14 residues. Germline CDR1 reads KGHSH; CDR2 reads LQKENI. The V segment lost 3 bases and the J segment 2 bases; nucleotides outside the gene matches: 3. The chain's CDR3 is CASSPRGQQETQYF. The CDR3 region has the DNA TGTGCCAGCTCACCTCGGGGACAGCAAGAGACCCAGTACTTC.

J is TRBJ1-3 and V is TRBV11-2; no reliable D call. There are 14 residues in the CDR3. Looked up from germline, CDR1 is SGHAT and CDR2 is FQNNGV. V lost 5 bases and J 0 bases, leaving 8 bases between the germline ends. The CDR3 bases are TGTGCCAGCAGCCCTCGTAGCTCTGGAAACACCATATATTTT. Translating it yields CASSPRSSGNTIYF.

The gene calls are TRBV6-5 and TRBJ2-2; tentative D call: TRBD2 (7 bases). V was pared by 11 bases and J by 4 bases, with 17 bases between. This CDR3 region has 14 residues. From germline, CDR1 is MNHEY and CDR2 SVGAGI. Here the CDR3 reads CALIGGALTGELFF. The CDR3 DNA follows: TGTGCCCTTATAGGGGGGGCGCTCACCGGGGAGCTGTTTTTT.